Listed here are 14 T cell receptor beta chains from one sample, sequenced in a study of T-cell memory formation after mild COVID-19. MiXCR, run by TCRdb on the 5' RACE reads, gives a single entry per CDR3 protein. This sample carries roughly 370,000 distinct CDR3 sequences, 16% of them seen once, and the ten largest clones take under 25%. Sequencing used PBMCs or a T cell subset sorted from them (not recorded which). The source of these receptors is a man in his late teens or twenties who had mild COVID-19 (a few samples of this study predate the infection). Cell type and time point are not known.

The genes are TRBV11-2 and TRBJ1-6; 8 positions agree with TRBD1. Looked up from germline, CDR1 is SGHAT and CDR2 is FQNNGV. The J segment lost 12 bases and the V segment lost 3 bases, leaving 7 bases of the junction unmatched. The CDR3 contains 14 residues. For the CDR3, the DNA is TGTGCCAGCAGCTTCGACAGGGGCAGGGGACCCCTCCACTTT. This gives the protein CASSFDRGRGPLHF.

V is TRBV6-2 or TRBV6-3 and J is TRBJ1-5, with D unresolved. V gave up 2 bases and J gave up 11 bases, with 10 bases separating them. Germline V gene lookup returns CDR1 MNHEY and CDR2 SVGEGT. This CDR3 region has 12 residues. The CDR3 region has the DNA TGTGCCAGCAGTTACCCCGGAAAAGCCCAGCATTTT. This gives the protein CASSYPGKAQHF.

This clonotype was found a few times. The genes are TRBV7-3 and TRBJ1-5, with unresolved D. The CDR3 is made up of 16 amino acids. In germline, CDR1 is SGHTA, CDR2 FQGTGA. V dropped 2 bases and J dropped 5 bases, with 16 bases sitting between them. The CDR3 DNA sequence: TGTGCCAGCAGCTTAGGTATCCTACGTCGGGATCAGCCCCAGCATTTT. Its translation is CASSLGILRRDQPQHF.

This chain connects TRBV3-1 to TRBJ2-4; TRBD2 aligns across 10 bases. V lost 0 bases to trimming and J lost 0 bases; unmatched junction nucleotides: 5. Germline V gene data show CDR1 as LGHDT and CDR2 as YNNKEL (reference sequence). The CDR3 runs to 18 residues. CDR3 coding DNA: TGTGCCAGCAGCCAAGATCGCGGACTAGCGGTAGCCAAAAACATTCAGTACTTC. Protein: CASSQDRGLAVAKNIQYF.

The table lists this clonotype with a few counts. At one of its ends the junction is not consistent with the germline gene, which may arise from a read error. CDR3 residues: CASSLSGGASYEQFF. In nucleotides, the CDR3 is TGTGCTAGCAGCCTTAGCGGGGGGGCAAGCTATGAGCAGTTCTTC. This sequence joins TRBV7-7 and TRBJ2-1; 11 positions agree with TRBD2. The germline V gene encodes CDR1 SSHAT and CDR2 FNYEAQ (reference sequence). The CDR3 covers 15 residues.

The chain joins TRBV7-3 to TRBJ2-1; unclear D gene. The CDR3 runs 15 residues. Trimming took off 4 bases at V and 4 bases at J, with 14 bases between the two ends. The germline V gene has CDR1 SGHTA and CDR2 FQGTGA. The CDR3 spells CASSSTPWEYNEQFF. Written as DNA, the CDR3 is TGTGCCAGCAGCTCGACTCCTTGGGAATACAATGAGCAGTTCTTC.

The V gene is TRBV29-1, the J gene TRBJ1-1; D not certain. This CDR3 is built from 13 residues. Germline loops: CDR1 SQVTM, CDR2 ANQGSEA. V lost 6 bases and J 0 bases, leaving 11 bases between the germline ends. For the CDR3, the DNA is TGCAGCGTCTGTCGTTTTTTGAACACTGAAGCTTTCTTT. Translated: CSVCRFLNTEAFF.

The rearrangement joins TRBV14 to TRBJ1-1; D might be TRBD1 (6 bases). Germline CDR1 reads SGHDN; CDR2 reads FVKESK. V lost 1 base and J 1 base, leaving 10 bases between the germline ends. The CDR3 spans 15 residues. The chain's CDR3 is CASSQVAGANTEAFF. The DNA of the CDR3 is TGTGCCAGCAGCCAAGTCGCGGGGGCGAACACTGAAGCTTTCTTT.

The V and J genes are TRBV7-2 and TRBJ2-5; 10 positions match TRBD2. This CDR3 contains 18 residues. V lost 2 bases and J lost 5; bases outside the gene matches: 14. The germline gives CDR1 SGHTA, CDR2 FQGNSA. The CDR3 DNA is TGTGCCAGCAGCTTATACTCGACTAGCGGGTGGAAACTGGAGACCCAGTACTTC. Its protein is CASSLYSTSGWKLETQYF.

The chain recombines TRBV6-5 with TRBJ2-5, with 7 bases that match TRBD2. The germline V gene encodes CDR1 MNHEY and CDR2 SVGAGI. The CDR3 has 13 amino acids. J was trimmed by 4 bases and V by 5 bases; bases with no gene match: 4. CDR3 in amino acids: CASSAGRGETQYF. The CDR3 DNA sequence: TGTGCCAGCAGTGCAGGGAGGGGAGAGACCCAGTACTTC.

This clonotype was found a few times. The J gene is TRBJ2-7, the V gene TRBV12-3 or TRBV12-4, with D unresolved. The CDR3 is 14 residues long. V was shortened by 4 bases and J by 4 bases, with 14 bases between the two germline ends. CDR3 DNA sequence: TGTGCCAGCAGTTCCCAAGGACCCGAGTACGAGCAGTACTTC. This sequence encodes CASSSQGPEYEQYF.

The chain carries TRBV29-1 and TRBJ2-1; D is perhaps TRBD2 (7 bases). Trimming cost V 8 bases and J 2 bases, with 28 bases left between them. Germline CDR1 and CDR2: SQVTM and ANQGSEA. This CDR3 contains 18 residues. The CDR3 sequence is CSSRGLADKEGAYNEQFF. The DNA of the CDR3 is TGCAGCTCCCGGGGGCTAGCGGACAAAGAAGGTGCCTACAATGAGCAGTTCTTC.

This clonotype turned up a few times. The genes are TRBV7-9 and TRBJ2-1; D is undetermined. V was cut by 3 bases and J by 9 bases, with 9 bases left in between. CDR1 is SEHNR and CDR2 is FQNEAQ in the germline V gene (reference sequence). This CDR3 is 12 amino acids long. In nucleotides, the CDR3 is TGTGCCAGCAGCTTCGCGCCATTTGAGCAGTTCTTC. Its protein is CASSFAPFEQFF.

J is TRBJ2-7 and V is TRBV6-1; the D gene is possibly TRBD2 (5 bases). The V end was cut by 10 bases, the J end by 3 bases, with 10 bases between. The CDR3 is made up of 11 amino acids. Per germline, CDR1 MNHNS and CDR2 SASEGT. CDR3 bases: TGTGCCACCCAGGAGGTCTACGAGCAGTACTTC. Translation: CATQEVYEQYF.